This passage covers 3 T cell receptor delta chains from one sample sequenced in a study of gamma-delta T cells after stem cell transplantation. TCRdb reanalysed the RT-PCR reads with CATT. This table has around 210 delta-chain clones, approximately 4.5% appearing once. The sample consisted of gamma-delta T cells. These receptors were collected from a human donor. It is not recorded whose cells these are; they may come from a transplant donor. This table probably holds off-target reads from a library built for another chain.

This clone was seen a few times. The genes are TRAV29/DV5 and TRDJ2, with TRDD3 matching over 10 bases. The CDR3 runs 15 residues. Per the germline V gene, CDR1 is NSMFDY and CDR2 is ISSIKDK. V lost 0 bases to trimming and J lost 5 bases; unmatched junction nucleotides: 4. DNA for the CDR3: TGTGCAGCAAGCGCCCTACTGGGGGATACAGCACAACTCTTCTTT. Residues: CAASALLGDTAQLFF.

In its sample, this clone was seen a few times. The chain uses TRDV2 and TRDJ1, with D possibly TRDD3 on 6 matching bases. V was trimmed by 3 bases and J by 2 bases, leaving 6 bases between them. Germline CDR1 and CDR2: GEAIGNYY and EKD. This CDR3 contains 12 residues. The CDR3 spells CACDWGTDKLIF. The DNA for the CDR3 is TGTGCCTGTGACTGGGGGACCGATAAACTCATCTTT.

This clone was picked up a small number of times. J is TRDJ1 and V is TRDV1, with 13 bases lining up with TRDD3. V gave up 1 base and J gave up 3 bases; unmatched junction bases: 29. The CDR3 extends over 25 amino acids. Germline lookup yields CDR1 TSWWSYY and CDR2 QGS. The DNA for the CDR3 is TGTGCTCTTGGGGAACCCACTTGCCTTCCTACGAGGTTTTACTGGGGGATACGCGTATCCGATAAACTCATCTTT. Translating gives CALGEPTCLPTRFYWGIRVSDKLIF.